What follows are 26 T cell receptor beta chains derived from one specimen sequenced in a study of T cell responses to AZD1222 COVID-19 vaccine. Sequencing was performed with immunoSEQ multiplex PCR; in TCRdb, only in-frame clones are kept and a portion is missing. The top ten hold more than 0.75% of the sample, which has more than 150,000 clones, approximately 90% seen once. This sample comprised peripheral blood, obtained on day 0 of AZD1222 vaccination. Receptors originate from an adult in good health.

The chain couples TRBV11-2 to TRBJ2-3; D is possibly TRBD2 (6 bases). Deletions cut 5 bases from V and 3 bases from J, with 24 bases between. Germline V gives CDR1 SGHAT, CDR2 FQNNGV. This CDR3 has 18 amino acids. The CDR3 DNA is TGTGCCAGCAGCCCCACTGCCTCTCTCGGGAGTGGGACAGATACGCAGTATTTT. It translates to CASSPTASLGSGTDTQYF.

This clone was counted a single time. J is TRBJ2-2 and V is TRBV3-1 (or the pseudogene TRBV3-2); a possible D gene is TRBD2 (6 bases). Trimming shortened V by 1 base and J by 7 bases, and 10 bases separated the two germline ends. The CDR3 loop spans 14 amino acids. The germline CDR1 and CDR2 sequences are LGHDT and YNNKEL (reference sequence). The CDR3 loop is CASSQAGGGGELFF. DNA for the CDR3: TGTGCCAGCAGCCAAGCCGGGGGTGGCGGGGAGCTGTTTTTT.

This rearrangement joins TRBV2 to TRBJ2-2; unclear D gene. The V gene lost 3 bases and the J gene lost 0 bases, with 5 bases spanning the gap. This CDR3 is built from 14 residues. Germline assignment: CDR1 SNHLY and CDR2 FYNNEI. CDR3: CASSETSNTGELFF. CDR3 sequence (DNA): TGTGCCAGCAGTGAGACTTCGAACACCGGGGAGCTGTTTTTT.

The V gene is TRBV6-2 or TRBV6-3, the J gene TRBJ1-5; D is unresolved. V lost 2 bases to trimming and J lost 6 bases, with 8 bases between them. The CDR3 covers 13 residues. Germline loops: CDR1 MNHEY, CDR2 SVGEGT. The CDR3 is CASSYRHAQPQHF. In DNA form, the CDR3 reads TGTGCCAGCAGTTACCGTCACGCTCAGCCCCAGCATTTT.

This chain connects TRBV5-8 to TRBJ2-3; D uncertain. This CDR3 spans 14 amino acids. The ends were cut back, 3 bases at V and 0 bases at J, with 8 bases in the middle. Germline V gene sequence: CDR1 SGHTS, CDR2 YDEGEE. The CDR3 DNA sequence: TGTGCCAGCAGCTCCGACATTAGCACAGATACGCAGTATTTT. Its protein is CASSSDISTDTQYF. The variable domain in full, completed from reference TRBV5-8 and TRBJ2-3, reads EAGVTQSPTHLIKTRGQQATLRCSPISGHTSVYWYQQALGLGLQFLLWYDEGEERNRGNFPPRFSGRQFPNYSSELNVNALELEDSALYLCASSSDISTDTQYFGPGTRLTVL.

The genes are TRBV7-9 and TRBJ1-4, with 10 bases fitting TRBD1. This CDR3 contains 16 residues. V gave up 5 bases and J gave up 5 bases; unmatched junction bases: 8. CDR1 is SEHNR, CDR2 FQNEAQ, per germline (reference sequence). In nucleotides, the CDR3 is TGTGCCAGCAGCCGAGGGACAGGGGAAGCCAATGAAAAACTGTTTTTT. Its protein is CASSRGTGEANEKLFF.

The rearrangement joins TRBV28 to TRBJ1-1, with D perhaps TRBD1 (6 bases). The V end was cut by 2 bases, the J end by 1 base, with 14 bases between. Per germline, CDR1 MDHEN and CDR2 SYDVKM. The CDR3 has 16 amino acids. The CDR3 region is CASSLMPGAQNTEAFF. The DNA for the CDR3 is TGTGCCAGCAGTTTAATGCCAGGGGCTCAGAACACTGAAGCTTTCTTT.

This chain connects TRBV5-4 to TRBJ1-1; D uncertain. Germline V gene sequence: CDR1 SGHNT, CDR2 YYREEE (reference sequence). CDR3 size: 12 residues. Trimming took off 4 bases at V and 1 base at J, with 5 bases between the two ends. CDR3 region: CASSPANTEAFF. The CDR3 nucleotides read TGTGCCAGCAGCCCAGCGAACACTGAAGCTTTCTTT.

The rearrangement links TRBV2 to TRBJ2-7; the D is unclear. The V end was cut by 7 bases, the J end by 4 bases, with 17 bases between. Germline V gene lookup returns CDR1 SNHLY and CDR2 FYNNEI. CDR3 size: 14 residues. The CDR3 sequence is CASKDEPASYEQYF. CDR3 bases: TGTGCCAGCAAGGACGAGCCCGCATCGTACGAGCAGTACTTC. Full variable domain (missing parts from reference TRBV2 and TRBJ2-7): EPEVTQTPSHQVTQMGQEVILRCVPISNHLYFYWYRQILGQKVEFLVSFYNNEISEKSEIFDDQFSVERPDGSNFTLKIRSTKLEDSAMYFCASKDEPASYEQYFGPGTRLTVT.

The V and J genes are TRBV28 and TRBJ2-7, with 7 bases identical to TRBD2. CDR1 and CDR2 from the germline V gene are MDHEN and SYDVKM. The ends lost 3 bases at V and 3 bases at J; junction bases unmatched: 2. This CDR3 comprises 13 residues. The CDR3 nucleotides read TGTGCCAGCAGTTTTGGCGGGAGCTACGAGCAGTACTTC. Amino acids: CASSFGGSYEQYF.

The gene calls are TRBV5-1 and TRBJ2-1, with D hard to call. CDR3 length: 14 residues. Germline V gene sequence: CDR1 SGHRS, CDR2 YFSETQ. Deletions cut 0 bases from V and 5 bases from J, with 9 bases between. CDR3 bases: TGCGCCAGCAGCTTGGCGGACCCGAACAATGAGCAGTTCTTC. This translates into CASSLADPNNEQFF. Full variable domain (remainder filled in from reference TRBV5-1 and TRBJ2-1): KAGVTQTPRYLIKTRGQQVTLSCSPISGHRSVSWYQQTPGQGLQFLFEYFSETQRNKGNFPGRFSGRQFSNSRSEMNVSTLELGDSALYLCASSLADPNNEQFFGPGTRLTVL.

This CDR3 is CASSHRQRLSGNTIYF. The CDR3 region has the DNA TGTGCCAGCAGCCACCGACAGCGCCTCTCTGGAAACACCATATATTTT. The chain couples TRBV3-1 (or the pseudogene TRBV3-2) to TRBJ1-3, with D possibly TRBD1 on 5 matching bases. The CDR3 extends over 16 amino acids. Germline V gene sequence: CDR1 LGHDT, CDR2 YNNKEL (reference sequence). The V end was cut by 3 bases, the J end by 0 bases, with 12 bases between.

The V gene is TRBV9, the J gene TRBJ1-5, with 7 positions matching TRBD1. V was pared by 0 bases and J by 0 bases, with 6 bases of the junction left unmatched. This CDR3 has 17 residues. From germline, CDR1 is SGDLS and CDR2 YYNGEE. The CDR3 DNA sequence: TGTGCCAGCAGCGTAGACGGGACAGTCTATAGCAATCAGCCCCAGCATTTT. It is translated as CASSVDGTVYSNQPQHF.

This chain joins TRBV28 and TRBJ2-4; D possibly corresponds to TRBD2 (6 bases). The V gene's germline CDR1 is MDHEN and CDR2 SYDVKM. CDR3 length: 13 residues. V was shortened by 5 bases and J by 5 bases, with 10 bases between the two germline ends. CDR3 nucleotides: TGTGCCAGCAGTCTACCGGGAGAAAACATTCAGTACTTC. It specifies CASSLPGENIQYF.

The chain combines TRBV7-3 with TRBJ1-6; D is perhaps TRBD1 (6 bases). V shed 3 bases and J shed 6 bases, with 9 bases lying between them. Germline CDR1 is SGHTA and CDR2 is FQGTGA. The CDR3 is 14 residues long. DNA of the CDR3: TGTGCCAGCAGCTTGAACAGGGTTAATTCACCCCTCCACTTT. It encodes CASSLNRVNSPLHF.

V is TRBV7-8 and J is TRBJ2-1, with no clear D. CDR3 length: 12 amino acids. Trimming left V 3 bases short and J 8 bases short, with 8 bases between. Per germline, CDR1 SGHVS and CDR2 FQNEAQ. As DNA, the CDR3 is TGTGCCAGCAGCTTTATTGTCGATGAGCAGTTCTTC. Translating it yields CASSFIVDEQFF.

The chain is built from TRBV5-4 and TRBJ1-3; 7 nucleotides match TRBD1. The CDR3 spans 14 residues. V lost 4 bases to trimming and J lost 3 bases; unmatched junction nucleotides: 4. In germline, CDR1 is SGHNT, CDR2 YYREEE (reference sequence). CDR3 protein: CASSTNRGGNTIYF. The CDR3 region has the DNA TGTGCCAGCAGCACGAACAGGGGTGGAAACACCATATATTTT.

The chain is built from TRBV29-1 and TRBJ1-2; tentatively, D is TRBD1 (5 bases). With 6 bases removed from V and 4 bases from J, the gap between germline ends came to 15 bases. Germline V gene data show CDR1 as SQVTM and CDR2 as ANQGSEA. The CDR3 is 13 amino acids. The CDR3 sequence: CSVAGDRLYGYTF. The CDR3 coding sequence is TGCAGCGTAGCTGGCGACAGACTCTATGGCTACACCTTC.

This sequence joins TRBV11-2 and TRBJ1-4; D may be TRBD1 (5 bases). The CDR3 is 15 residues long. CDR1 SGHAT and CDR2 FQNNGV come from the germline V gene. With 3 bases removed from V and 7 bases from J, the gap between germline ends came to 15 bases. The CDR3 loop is CASSLRGASTEKLFF. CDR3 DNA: TGTGCCAGCAGCTTGCGAGGGGCCTCTACTGAAAAACTGTTTTTT.

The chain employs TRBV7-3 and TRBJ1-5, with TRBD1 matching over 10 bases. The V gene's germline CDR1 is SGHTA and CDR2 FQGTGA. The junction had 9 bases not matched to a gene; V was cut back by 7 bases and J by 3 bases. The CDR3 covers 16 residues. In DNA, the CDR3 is TGTGCCAGCACCTCGGGACAGGGGTTACTCAATCAGCCCCAGCATTTT. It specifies CASTSGQGLLNQPQHF.

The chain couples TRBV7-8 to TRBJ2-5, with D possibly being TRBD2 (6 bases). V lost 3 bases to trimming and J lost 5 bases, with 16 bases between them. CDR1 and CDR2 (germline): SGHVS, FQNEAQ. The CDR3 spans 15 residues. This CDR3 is CASSFRGPGGETQYF. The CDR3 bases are TGTGCCAGCAGCTTCCGGGGTCCTGGAGGGGAGACCCAGTACTTC.

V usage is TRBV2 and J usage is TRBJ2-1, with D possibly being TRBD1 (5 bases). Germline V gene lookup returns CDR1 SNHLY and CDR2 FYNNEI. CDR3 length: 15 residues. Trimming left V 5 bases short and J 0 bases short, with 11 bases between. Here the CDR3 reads CASSHRIFSYNEQFF. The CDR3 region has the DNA TGTGCCAGCAGTCACAGGATCTTCTCCTACAATGAGCAGTTCTTC.

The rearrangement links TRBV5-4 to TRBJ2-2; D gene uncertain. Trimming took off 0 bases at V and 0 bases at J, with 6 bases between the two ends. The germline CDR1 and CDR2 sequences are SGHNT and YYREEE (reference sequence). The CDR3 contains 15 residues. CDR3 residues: CASSLDRSNTGELFF. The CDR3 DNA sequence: TGTGCCAGCAGCTTGGACCGATCGAACACCGGGGAGCTGTTTTTT.

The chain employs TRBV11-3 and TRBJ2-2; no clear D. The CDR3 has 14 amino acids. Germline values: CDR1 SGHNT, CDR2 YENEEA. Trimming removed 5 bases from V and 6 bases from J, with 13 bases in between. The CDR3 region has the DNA TGTGCCAGCAGCCTATCACCAGGTGCCGGGGAGCTGTTTTTT. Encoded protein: CASSLSPGAGELFF.

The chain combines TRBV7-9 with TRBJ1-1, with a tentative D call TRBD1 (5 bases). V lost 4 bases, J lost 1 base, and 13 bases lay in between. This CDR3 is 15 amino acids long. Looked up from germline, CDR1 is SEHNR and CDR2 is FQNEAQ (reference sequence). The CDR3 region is CASSSGIGQNTEAFF. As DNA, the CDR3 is TGTGCCAGCAGCTCGGGGATCGGACAGAACACTGAAGCTTTCTTT.

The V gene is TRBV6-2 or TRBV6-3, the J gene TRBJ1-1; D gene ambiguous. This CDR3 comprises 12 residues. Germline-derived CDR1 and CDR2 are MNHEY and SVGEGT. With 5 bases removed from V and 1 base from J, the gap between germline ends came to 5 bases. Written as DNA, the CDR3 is TGTGCCAGCAGTCCCCGGAACACTGAAGCTTTCTTT. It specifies CASSPRNTEAFF.